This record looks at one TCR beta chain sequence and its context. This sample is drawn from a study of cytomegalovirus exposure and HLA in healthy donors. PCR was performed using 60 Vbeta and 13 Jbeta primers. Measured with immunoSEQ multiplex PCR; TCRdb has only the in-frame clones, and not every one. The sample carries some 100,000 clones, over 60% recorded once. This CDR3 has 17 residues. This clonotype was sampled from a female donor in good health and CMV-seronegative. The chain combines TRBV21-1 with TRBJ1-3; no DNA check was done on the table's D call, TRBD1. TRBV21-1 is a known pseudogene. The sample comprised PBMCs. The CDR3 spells CASSKSAWTASGNTIYF. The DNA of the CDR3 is TGTGCCAGCAGCAAGTCCGCCTGGACAGCCTCTGGAAACACCATATATTTT.